The subject of this entry is one TCR beta chain. This sample is part of a study of blood T cell repertoires in COVID-19. Study-level background: From the United States, Italy and Spain came samples of acute and convalescent COVID-19. Sources were T cells, B-cell-depleted T cells, or PBMCs; the material itself was cDNA or gDNA.

The V end was cut by 7 bases, the J end by 4 bases, with 13 bases between. This CDR3 has 13 residues. Authors' methods: How many nucleated cells were present was estimated from reference gene primer amplification. Sequencing used immunoSEQ multiplex PCR; TCRdb keeps in-frame clones, though not all of them. V, J and clone size derive from that table, while D and trimming were established from the DNA sequence. Among roughly 170,000 clones listed, roughly nine tenths were seen once. The V gene is TRBV12-3 or TRBV12-4, the J gene TRBJ1-2; TRBD1 is a possible D gene (6 bases). The TCR sequence derives from a man in his 70s with active or convalescent COVID-19. The sequenced sample consisted of peripheral blood. CDR3 sequence reads: CASTPGASYGYTF. The CDR3 bases are TGTGCCAGCACCCCAGGGGCTAGCTATGGCTACACCTTC.